This T cell receptor (beta chain) came from a study of glioma-infiltrating T cells after dendritic cell vaccination (dated by TCRdb to 2016 to 2017). Looking at the study overall: A cohort of 15 or so glioblastoma patients from Phase I and II dendritic cell vaccination trials was included, of whom 9 were newly diagnosed and 6 had recurrent disease. Autologous tumor lysate-pulsed dendritic cell vaccination was administered to the patients between the early 2000s and the early 2010s. The vaccine was prepared from monocyte-derived dendritic cells that were cultured for approximately seven days with IL-4 and GM-CSF and then pulsed overnight with autologous tumor lysate. Each patient was given three intradermal dendritic cell vaccine injections, spaced two weeks apart, in the arm below the axilla. In glioblastoma patients vaccinated with dendritic cells, deep sequencing of TCR beta CDR3 regions served to measure the amount of tumor-infiltrating lymphocytes and to compare repertoires between tumor and blood. Survival after dendritic cell vaccination was correlated with TCR sequencing metrics, including TIL content and tumor-blood repertoire overlap.

Remarks on this clone: Its cognate antigen has yet to be identified. Per-base quality was not reported, and no clone a single base away is much larger than it.

Broader findings and caveats from the paper: No direct relationship between TCR clonality and survival was found, suggesting a diverse polyclonal response may matter. Higher estimated pretreatment TIL content predicted longer time to progression and overall survival after dendritic cell vaccination. The cohort was small and heterogeneous, few patients had complete blood and tumor sets, and even fewer had initial-recurrent tumor pairs. The three-group TCR overlap response model was described as speculative and requiring prospective validation.

TCRB CDR3 regions were amplified from 2 ug genomic DNA, or all available DNA if less, using the immunoSEQ assay. The multiplex PCR relied on 60 forward primers for TCR V beta segments and 13 reverse primers for J beta segments. To estimate reads per starting template, synthetic control templates were spiked into each sample at limiting dilution. The Illumina HiSeq System generated sequencing reads of 87 bp. On the study's bioinformatics: To remove PCR and sequencing errors, closely related sequences were merged with a nearest neighbor algorithm. TCR overlap was defined as the percentage of unique tumor TCR beta sequences that were also present in the same patient's peripheral blood. What TCRdb holds here is the immuneACCESS table cut down to in-frame rearrangements. Part of the clones is not present; checked against another copy, under half of the missing clones reflect an unresolved V gene, and the others are unexplained. V, J and clone size derive from that table, while D and trimming were established from the DNA sequence. This sample gives tens of thousands of clones in total; roughly four fifths of them show up just once. 5.5% to 8% of the sample belongs to the ten largest clones.

Ends trimmed: V by 6 bases, J by 4 bases; bases unmatched to a gene: 5. From its cysteine to its phenylalanine, the CDR3 spans 14 amino acids. Kept here is only the CDR3 DNA, which spans 42 bases and is read in frame from base 1. Via the germline V gene (reference sequence), CDR1 is MNHEY and CDR2 SMNVEV. The label giving this sample's time point can be read as: after dendritic cell vaccination, including at tumor progression/relapse. Selection of patients required sufficient residual fresh-frozen tumor tissue and over two years of available survival data. Although molecular status otherwise differed among the glioblastoma patients, no patient had an isocitrate dehydrogenase mutation. PBMC were collected before vaccination, two weeks after the third vaccination, and at tumor progression if progression occurred. The Qiagen DNeasy Blood extraction Kit was used to extract genomic DNA.

This TCR came from a human donor with glioblastoma. The chain is made from TRBV27 and TRBJ1-3; a stretch of 8 junction bases matches TRBD1. The material sequenced was blood, taken after dendritic cell vaccination. The CDR3 in this case is CASSQGARGNTIYF. Read as DNA, the sequence is TGTGCCAGCAGCCAGGGGGCGCGCGGAAACACCATATATTTT.